A selection of T cell receptor beta chains follows, all from one sample in a study of neurological immune-mediated disorders. TCRdb passed the 5' RACE reads through MiXCR, listing each CDR3 protein once. The sample comprises about 38,000 distinct CDR3 sequences, nearly 5% of which are singletons, and 7% to 9.5% rests with the top ten. Sequences were obtained from CD4+ T cells from blood. The receptors derive from a man aged 18 to 30 in good health. CDR3s include the opening cysteine and the closing phenylalanine or tryptophan. A D gene is named only where the DNA matches it firmly. Not every row has a clone size; where given, it reads once, few, many or a size class.

size	J	D	V	DNA	CDR3
many	TRBJ1-6	NA	TRBV6-5	TGTGCCAGCAGTTACTTCCCGAATTCACCCCTCCACTTT	CASSYFPNSPLHF
many	TRBJ1-4	TRBD1	TRBV20-1	TGCAGTGCTAGAAGAGGGACAGGCCGAGGTGAAGGGAAACTGTTTTTT	CSARRGTGRGEGKLFF
many	TRBJ1-6	NA	TRBV5-1	TGCGCCAGCAGCTTTACAGCAGGGCTCTATAATTCACCCCTCCACTTT	CASSFTAGLYNSPLHF
many	TRBJ1-3	NA	TRBV4-1	TGCGCCAGCAGCCAACAGGGGGGAAACACCATATATTTT	CASSQQGGNTIYF
many	TRBJ2-7	NA	TRBV20-1	TGCAGTGCTACCCGTGGGGGGTCCCACGAGCAGTACTTC	CSATRGGSHEQYF
many	TRBJ1-1	NA	TRBV20-1	TGCAGTGCTAGGGGGGACCTGAACACTGAAGCTTTCTTT	CSARGDLNTEAFF
many	TRBJ1-4	TRBD1	TRBV20-1	TGCAGTGCCCCGACAGGGGCAGGTGAAAAACTGTTTTTT	CSAPTGAGEKLFF
many	TRBJ1-1	TRBD1	TRBV9	TGTGCCAGCAGCGTAGGGGCAGGGGGAATAAACACTGAAGCTTTCTTT	CASSVGAGGINTEAFF
many	TRBJ2-7	NA	TRBV20-1	TGCAGTGCTAGCGGGCAGGCGACCTACGAGCAGTACTTC	CSASGQATYEQYF
many	TRBJ2-2	NA	TRBV5-1	TGCGCCAGCAGCTTTTTTGCCGGCACCGGGGAGCTGTTTTTT	CASSFFAGTGELFF
many	TRBJ1-2	NA	TRBV27	TGTGCCAGCAGGAGAACCGTGAACGCTTATGGCTACACCTTC	CASRRTVNAYGYTF
many	TRBJ2-3	TRBD2	TRBV6-6	TGTGCCAGCAGTTCAACTAGCGGGGGGGTTGGGGCAGATACGCAGTATTTT	CASSSTSGGVGADTQYF
many	TRBJ1-3	NA	TRBV7-2	TGTGCCAGCAGCTTGGGAAGGGATGGAAACACCATATATTTT	CASSLGRDGNTIYF
many	TRBJ2-3	NA	TRBV12-3/TRBV12-4	TGTGCCAGCAGACGGCCGGGGGCAGCGGATACGCAGTATTTT	CASRRPGAADTQYF
many	TRBJ2-5	NA	TRBV5-1	TGCGCCAGCAGCTTGACCCCCGGACTCCAAGAGACCCAGTACTTC	CASSLTPGLQETQYF
many	TRBJ1-1	TRBD1	TRBV6-6	TGTGCCAGCAGAGGGGACAGACAGAACACTGAAGCTTTCTTT	CASRGDRQNTEAFF
many	TRBJ2-7	NA	TRBV5-1	TGCGCCAGCAGTGAGTTTTTAGGCTACGAGCAGTACTTC	CASSEFLGYEQYF
many	TRBJ2-2	TRBD2	TRBV7-3	TGTGCCAGCAGCCCGGGACTAGCCGGCGGGGAGCTGTTTTTT	CASSPGLAGGELFF
many	TRBJ1-5	NA	TRBV6-6	TGTGCCAGCATTAAACAGCCAGGCAATCAGCCCCAGCATTTT	CASIKQPGNQPQHF
many	TRBJ1-5	NA	TRBV6-6	TGTGCCAGCAGTTCTCGGGATTTCGGCAATCAGCCCCAGCATTTT	CASSSRDFGNQPQHF
many	TRBJ2-1	NA	TRBV5-1	TGCGCCAGCAGCTTTTCATTGCGGAGCTCCTACAATGAGCAGTTCTTC	CASSFSLRSSYNEQFF
many	TRBJ2-5	TRBD1	TRBV5-1	TGCGCCAGCAGCTACAGGGGGCTCGGGGAGACCCAGTACTTC	CASSYRGLGETQYF
medium-sized	TRBJ2-3	NA	TRBV24-1	TGTGCCACCAGTGCACACCCCACAGATACGCAGTATTTT	CATSAHPTDTQYF
many	TRBJ2-6	NA	TRBV29-1	TGCAGCGTTATGGCTGGGGCCAACGTCCTGACTTTC	CSVMAGANVLTF
many	TRBJ2-6	TRBD1	TRBV24-1	TGTGCCACCGGGACAGACTCCTCTGGGGCCAACGTCCTGACTTTC	CATGTDSSGANVLTF
many	TRBJ1-6	NA	TRBV11-2	TGTGCCAGCACCATTTCAGGGCCTATGGATTCACCCCTCCACTTT	CASTISGPMDSPLHF
many	TRBJ2-3	NA	TRBV7-9	TGTGCCAGCAGCTTTAGCAGGGGCCAGACAGATACGCAGTATTTT	CASSFSRGQTDTQYF
many	TRBJ1-2	NA	TRBV12-3/TRBV12-4	TGTGCCAGCAGTTTAACCAGGGACTATGGCTACACCTTC	CASSLTRDYGYTF
NA	TRBJ2-1	TRBD2	TRBV7-7	TGTGCTAGCAGCCACCCGACTAGCGGGGGGCCGAGCTCCTACAATGAGCAGTTCTTC	CASSHPTSGGPSSYNEQFF
few	TRBJ1-1	TRBD1	TRBV13	TGTGCCAGCAGCATGGGACAGGGGACTGAAGCTTTCTTT	CASSMGQGTEAFF
many	TRBJ1-1	NA	TRBV18	TGTGCCAGCTCACCTCAACAGGGGAACACTGAAGCTTTCTTT	CASSPQQGNTEAFF
many	TRBJ1-2	NA	TRBV3-1	TGTGCCAGCAGCCAGAATGGGCGCGGATACACCTTC	CASSQNGRGYTF
many	TRBJ2-5	NA	TRBV7-2	TGTGCCAGCAGCTTAGGTCTCCAAGAGACCCAGTACTTC	CASSLGLQETQYF
many	TRBJ1-6	NA	TRBV5-1	TGCGCCAGCAGCTTGGACAGGGCCAATTCACCCCTCCACTTT	CASSLDRANSPLHF
many	TRBJ2-7	NA	TRBV6-1	TGTGCCAGCAGTTTGAGGACGGTCTCCTACGAGCAGTACTTC	CASSLRTVSYEQYF
many	TRBJ1-5	NA	TRBV7-8	TGTGCCAGCAGCTTATCGATGTGGGACAATCAGCCCCAGCATTTT	CASSLSMWDNQPQHF
many	TRBJ2-3	NA	TRBV12-3/TRBV12-4	TGTGCCAGCAGTTTACTCCTGTTGAAGACAGGACCTCTCACAGATACGCAGTATTTT	CASSLLLLKTGPLTDTQYF
many	TRBJ1-1	NA	TRBV2	TGTGCCAGCAACCTGGACAGCAACACTGAAGCTTTCTTT	CASNLDSNTEAFF
many	TRBJ2-2	NA	TRBV20-1	TGCAGTGCTAGAATACGGGGCGCCGGGGAGCTGTTTTTT	CSARIRGAGELFF
many	TRBJ2-7	TRBD2	TRBV11-3	TGTGCCAGCAGCATCAGCGGGGGAGTGTACGAGCAGTACTTC	CASSISGGVYEQYF
many	TRBJ2-5	NA	TRBV6-2/TRBV6-3	TGTGCCAGCAAACAGGGTTCCGAGACCCAGTACTTC	CASKQGSETQYF
many	TRBJ2-5	NA	TRBV15	TGTGCCACCAGCAGAGAGCCAGCGCGGCGCCAAGAGACCCAGTACTTC	CATSREPARRQETQYF
many	TRBJ2-7	TRBD1	TRBV2	TGTGCCAGCTGCCGGGACAGGGGCTACGAGCAGTACTTC	CASCRDRGYEQYF
many	TRBJ2-3	NA	TRBV10-3	TGTGCCATCAGCCAAGTTTCCACAGATACGCAGTATTTT	CAISQVSTDTQYF
NA	TRBJ1-5	NA	TRBV7-8	TGTGCCAGCAGCCTACTGGAGTACAATAGCAATCAGCCCCAGCATTTT	CASSLLEYNSNQPQHF
many	TRBJ1-1	NA	TRBV5-1	TGCGCCAGCAGCAGTGGGGGCAGGTCTCGGCGGGACACTGAAGCTTTCTTT	CASSSGGRSRRDTEAFF
many	TRBJ2-7	NA	TRBV3-1	TGTGCCAGCAGCCAAGGTGCAGTTGGCTACGAGCAGTACTTC	CASSQGAVGYEQYF
many	TRBJ2-5	TRBD2	TRBV12-3/TRBV12-4	TGTGCCAGCAGTAAATACGGGGGGGGGGAGACCCAGTACTTC	CASSKYGGGETQYF
many	TRBJ2-1	NA	TRBV5-1	TGCGCCAGCAGCCTCGTGGCAGGGGATATGAATGAGCAGTTCTTC	CASSLVAGDMNEQFF
many	TRBJ1-5	NA	TRBV5-1	TGCGCCAGCAGCTTGACCCCTCTGCAGCCCCAGCATTTT	CASSLTPLQPQHF
many	TRBJ1-2	TRBD1	TRBV20-1	TGCAGTGCTCCCCAACGGACAGGGTATGGCTACACCTTC	CSAPQRTGYGYTF
many	TRBJ2-6	TRBD1	TRBV12-3/TRBV12-4	TGTGCCAGCAGTTACTACAGGGGGCTGGACGGGGCCAACGTCCTGACTTTC	CASSYYRGLDGANVLTF